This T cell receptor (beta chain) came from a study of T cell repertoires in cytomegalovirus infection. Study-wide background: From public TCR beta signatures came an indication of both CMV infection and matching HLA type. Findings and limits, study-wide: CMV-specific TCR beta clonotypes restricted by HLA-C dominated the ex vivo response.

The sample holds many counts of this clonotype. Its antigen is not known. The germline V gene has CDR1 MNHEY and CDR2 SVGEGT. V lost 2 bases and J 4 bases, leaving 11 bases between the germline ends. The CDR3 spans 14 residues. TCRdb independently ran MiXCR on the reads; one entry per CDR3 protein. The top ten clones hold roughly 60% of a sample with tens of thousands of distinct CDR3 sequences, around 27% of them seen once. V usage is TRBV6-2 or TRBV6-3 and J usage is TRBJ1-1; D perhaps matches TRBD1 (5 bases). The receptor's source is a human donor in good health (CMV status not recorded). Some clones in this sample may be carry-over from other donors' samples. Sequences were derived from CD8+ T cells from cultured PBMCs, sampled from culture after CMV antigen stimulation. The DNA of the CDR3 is TGTGCCAGCAGTTACAGTGGGGGGATCACTGAAGCTTTCTTT. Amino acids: CASSYSGGITEAFF.